The sequence of this T cell receptor (beta chain) was determined in a study of blood T cells in healthy people across ages. Germline assignment: CDR1 MNHEY and CDR2 SMNVEV (reference sequence). Between the trimmed V and J ends, which lost 0 bases and 2 bases, there was a span of 8 bases. This CDR3 contains 15 residues. This clonotype occurred many times. The antigen is undetermined. The use of a sample-barcoded 5' primer and a J-beta primer mix characterized a second PCR of roughly 7 to 12 cycles. CDR3-containing paired-end reads numbering at least 2.5 million came from each sample. Each CDR3 protein is one row after TCRdb ran MiXCR on the 5' RACE reads. The sample holds about 970,000 distinct CDR3 sequences, 51% seen once. Study-level results: Age advanced and TCR beta diversity per million T cells fell, roughly linearly.

The study drew donors from healthy Caucasian individuals in Russia aged roughly 6 to 90. Each donor gave ten milliliters of peripheral blood. V is TRBV27 and J is TRBJ1-5; D gene uncertain. This clonotype originated in an older woman in good health. Sequenced sample: blood. The CDR3 coding sequence is TGTGCCAGCAGTTTATCAGGGTTGGGCAATCAGCCCCAGCATTTT. Translated, it gives CASSLSGLGNQPQHF.